This record concerns one TCR beta chain sequence. This receptor's antigen is unknown. No base quality information exists; no much larger clone differs at one position. This sample is drawn from a study of blood T cells in healthy people across ages (dated by TCRdb to the mid-2010s). Some background on the complete study: In model experiments, template switching captured about one uniquely barcoded TCR beta cDNA molecule for every two T cells. The donors were divided into four age groups: young (average around 15 years), middle-aged (around 37), aged (around 67) and long-lived (about 80). To track age-related changes in TCR beta repertoire diversity, the study relied on deep sequencing normalized with unique cDNA molecular identifiers. The study analyzed two additional independent replicas of 1 million unique cDNA reads from the same blood draw for two donors, one aged 18 to 29 and one aged 80 or older. To avoid experimental bias, donors of different ages were distributed randomly across sequencing lanes. Paper-wide results and their limitations: The percentage of naive T cells measured by flow cytometry correlated strongly with observed TCR beta diversity. Compared with the aged group, the long-lived group had more naive CD4+ T cells, fewer expanded clones and increased TCR diversity, suggesting age selection. Observed TCR beta diversity per million T cells fell roughly linearly with age, and a significant reduction was already apparent by age roughly 40. The CMV infection status of donors was not known, potentially confounding age-related changes in expanded clonotypes. Conclusive comparison of naive and antigen-experienced compartments was prevented by the profiling of bulk unsorted PBMCs. Total diversity estimates from one million sequenced T cells were considered lower bounds and underestimates.

From cysteine to phenylalanine, the CDR3 is 13 amino acids long. Only CDR3 DNA remains: 39 bases, in frame from the first base. Trimming at the junction amounts to 3 bases on V and 3 bases on J, and the germline ends lie 8 bases apart. CDR1 KGHSH and CDR2 LQKENI are derived from the germline V gene. The library was built by means of 5' RACE. TCRdb shows the sequencer as Illumina HiSeq 2500. A second PCR of roughly 6 to 11 cycles was run with a J-beta primer mix and a sample-barcoded 5' primer. A template-switch 5' adaptor carrying 12 random nucleotides introduced a unique molecular identifier onto each TCR beta cDNA molecule. Each sample yielded at least 3 million CDR3-containing paired-end reads. The Mint cDNA synthesis kit, primed by a TRBC-specific oligonucleotide, was used to synthesize first-strand cDNA from all RNA. Following uracil-DNA glycosylase treatment, a first 18-cycle PCR with universal primers M1SS and BC2_uni_R was performed on all cDNA. In the authors' own workflow: For normalization, 1 million high-quality reads were randomly selected from each sample, with every read carrying a distinct molecular identifier. Instead of being binned into consensus sequences, reads that shared molecular identifiers were thrown out. MiTCR, with a Q25 quality threshold and the strictest error-elimination algorithm, was used for CDR3 identification, clonotype clustering and error correction. Lower-bound total TCR beta diversity was estimated with a nonparametric unseen species model using Euler transformation. TCRdb cleaned the public reads at Q25 with fastp, built clones with MiXCR and kept in-frame beta chains. Rows matching on CDR3 protein sequence are summarized as one entry with the most common DNA and genes. TCRdb's processing, not the authors' own work, is the source of the V and J calls. Here the sample has fewer than 700,000 distinct CDR3 sequences; around half occur a single time. The top ten constitute 20% to 25% of the sample.

The donors were roughly 39 Caucasian individuals from Russia, aged roughly 6 to 100 years, who were systemically healthy. Each donor gave 8 to 10 milliliters of peripheral blood, drawn into EDTA-treated Vacutainer tubes. Ficoll-Paque density-gradient centrifugation was used to isolate PBMCs, with at least 7 million per sample. Total RNA, at least 6 micrograms per sample, was extracted from PBMCs with Trizol reagent. Naive CD45RAhigh/CD27high T cell percentages were measured by flow cytometry on a PBMC aliquot from every donor. The chain joins TRBV18 to TRBJ1-2; too little of a D gene remains to name it. Material for sequencing was blood. This receptor was obtained from a man older than 75 in good health. The nucleotides read TGTGCCAGCTCACCGACCGCTTACTATGGCTACACCTTC. It translates as CASSPTAYYGYTF.